The clone carrying this T cell receptor (beta chain) was seen only a few times. These data originate in a study of blood T cell repertoires in COVID-19. Across the study: The study drew acute and convalescent COVID-19 samples from the United States, Italy and Spain. PBMCs, B-cell-depleted T cells, or T cells provided the cDNA or gDNA that made up the material.

Authors' methods: It was from reference gene primer amplification that nucleated cell counts were estimated. The data were produced by immunoSEQ multiplex PCR, yet TCRdb's version contains in-frame clones alone and is incomplete. The DNA gave D and trimming, while V, J and clone size come from that table. This table holds 130,000 or so clones, roughly 84% found once. V was clipped by 5 bases and J by 2 bases, with 6 bases between them. This CDR3 contains 12 residues. CDR1 and CDR2 (germline): SGHDT, YYEEEE. The chain uses TRBV5-6 and TRBJ2-3, with D unclear. This receptor was taken from a man aged 60 to 69 with acute or convalescent COVID-19. The sequenced material came from peripheral blood. This CDR3 is CASRRHTDTQYF. The CDR3 DNA follows: TGTGCCAGCAGGAGACACACAGATACGCAGTATTTT.